The entry below gives a single TCR beta chain sequence along with its context. This entry comes from a study of T cell changes during pregnancy in multiple sclerosis. Here immunoSEQ multiplex PCR was the method, and the copy in TCRdb shows in-frame clones only, minus some. The sample shows tens of thousands of clones, approximately 92% of them seen only once. The CDR3 is made up of 16 amino acids. V shed 5 bases and J 4 bases; nucleotides not matched to a gene: 7. Germline-derived CDR1 and CDR2 are LGHNA and YNFKEQ. The origin of this receptor is a female donor with multiple sclerosis, enrolled in a pregnancy study. This material consisted of peripheral blood, taken in the first trimester of pregnancy. The chain employs TRBV4-2 and TRBJ2-7; TRBD2 matches at 14 bases. The CDR3 region has the DNA TGTGCCAGCAGCGGCGGGACTAGCGGGAGAGGATACGAGCAGTACTTC. As protein: CASSGGTSGRGYEQYF.